This TCR beta chain was found in a study of OX40 agonist ivuxolimab in advanced cancers. Study-level information: Every patient in dose escalation had hepatocellular carcinoma, melanoma, renal cell or head and neck cancer.

Comment on this clone: Its antigen is as yet unknown.

The length of the CDR3 is 14 residues. Germline V CDR1 and CDR2: MDHEN, SYDVKM. Trimming took 6 bases from V and 1 from J, leaving 10 bases between them. Patients were ineligible given autoimmune disease history or systemic immunosuppression. General study findings and limits: Low normalized clonal expansion also occurred in some nonresponding patients.

The assay was immunoSEQ multiplex PCR, and TCRdb's table has in-frame clones only and misses some. The data hold about 82,000 clones, with around 88% observed a single time. The rearrangement uses TRBV28 and TRBJ1-5; D is undetermined. The clonotype comes from an adult with an advanced solid tumor such as melanoma, head and neck, liver or kidney cancer. The sample here was CD4+ or CD8+ T cells sorted from blood, taken in a trial of the OX40 agonist ivuxolimab. CDR3 DNA: TGTGCCAGCAGGTCCGGGAACAGCAATCAGCCCCAGCATTTT. This gives the protein CASRSGNSNQPQHF.